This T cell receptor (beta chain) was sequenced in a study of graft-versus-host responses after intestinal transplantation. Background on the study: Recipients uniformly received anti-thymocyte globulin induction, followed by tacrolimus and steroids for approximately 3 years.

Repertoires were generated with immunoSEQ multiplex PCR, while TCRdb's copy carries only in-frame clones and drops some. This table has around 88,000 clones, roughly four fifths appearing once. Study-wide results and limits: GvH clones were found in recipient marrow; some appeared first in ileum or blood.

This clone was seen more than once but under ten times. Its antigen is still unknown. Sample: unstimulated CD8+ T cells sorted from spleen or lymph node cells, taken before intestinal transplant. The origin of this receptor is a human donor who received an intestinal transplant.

DNA of the CDR3: TGTGCCAGCAGCTATGGGACAGGGAAGGCAGATACGCAGTATTTT. The encoded protein is CASSYGTGKADTQYF. This rearrangement joins TRBV9 to TRBJ2-3; 9 bases line up with TRBD1. The CDR3 sequence is 15 residues long. The germline gives CDR1 SGDLS, CDR2 YYNGEE. After removal of 4 bases from V and 4 bases from J, the junction contained 7 bases not matched to a gene. The whole variable domain, remainder taken from reference TRBV9 and TRBJ2-3, is DSGVTQTPKHLITATGQRVTLRCSPRSGDLSVYWYQQSLDQGLQFLIQYYNGEERAKGNILERFSAQQFPDLHSELNLSSLELGDSALYFCASSYGTGKADTQYFGPGTRLTVL.